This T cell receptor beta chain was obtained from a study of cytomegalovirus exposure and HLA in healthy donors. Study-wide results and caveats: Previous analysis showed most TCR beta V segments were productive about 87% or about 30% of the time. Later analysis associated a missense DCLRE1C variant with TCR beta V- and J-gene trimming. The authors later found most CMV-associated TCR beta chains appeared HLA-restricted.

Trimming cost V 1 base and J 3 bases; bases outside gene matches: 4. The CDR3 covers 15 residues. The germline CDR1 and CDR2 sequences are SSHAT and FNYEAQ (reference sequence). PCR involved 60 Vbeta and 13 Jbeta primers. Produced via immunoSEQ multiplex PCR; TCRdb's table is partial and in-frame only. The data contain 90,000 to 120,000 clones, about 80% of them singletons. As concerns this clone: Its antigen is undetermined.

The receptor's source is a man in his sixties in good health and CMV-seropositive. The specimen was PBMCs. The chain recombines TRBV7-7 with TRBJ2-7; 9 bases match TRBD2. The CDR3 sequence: CASSLESGGNYEQYF. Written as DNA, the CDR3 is TGTGCCAGCAGCTTAGAAAGCGGGGGGAACTACGAGCAGTACTTC.